This TCR beta chain came from a study of cytomegalovirus exposure and HLA in healthy donors (dated by TCRdb to about 2017). Background for the entire study: An earlier analysis of approximately 550 of the donors reported more than 250 Gb of sequence data and around 110 million unique TCR beta sequences from about 180 million T cells. About 280 gigabases of sequencing data and about 92 million unique TCR sequences made up an early release that covered approximately 620 HLA-typed donors. Of the roughly 400 genotyped donors, 65% to 90% were placed in the genetic ancestry cluster associated with self-reported Caucasian donors. The study was designed to test whether signatures of past pathogen exposure could be identified by cataloging public T cell receptors. The T cell repertoires of 670 or so subjects were profiled by immunosequencing and related to cytomegalovirus serostatus. A separate validation cohort of roughly 110 different subjects was used in addition to the approximately 670-subject first cohort. The study combined high-throughput TCR immunosequencing, statistical association of individual TCRs with disease status, and machine learning to predict cytomegalovirus infection status. In a later analysis, previously published TCR beta repertoires from 666 donors were re-analyzed and high-resolution HLA genotyping was added so that TCR occurrence patterns could be studied. Rather than drawing on any new phenotypic data, the later analysis identified candidate immune exposures from TCR beta sequences and the way those sequences occurred across donors. In an earlier analysis of around 540 of the donors, high-throughput TCR beta sequencing was used to judge whether each TCR beta V gene segment behaved as functional or pseudogenic. Donor age, sex, ethnicity and CMV serostatus were compiled together with the repertoire data. A later genetic analysis took genome-wide SNP genotypes for about three fifths of the roughly 670 donors and used that subset as a discovery cohort. All discovery cohort repertoires had been generated on a single sequencing platform. Class I and class II HLA loci were covered by the typing at four-digit resolution. Typing coverage differed by locus: A, B, C, DRB1 and DQB1 were typed in about 620-640 donors, DQA1 in approximately 520, DPA1 in 600 to 610, and DPB1 in just under 480. Because of strong linkage in the cohort, 5 or 6 DR-DQ haplotypes were treated as single units for association and clustering. On average, roughly 240,000 unique TCR beta nucleotide sequences were sequenced per donor among about 400 genotyped donors of the cohort, with about 17% of those sequences being non-productive. What the authors observed across the whole study: The authors suggested that the approach could potentially be generalized to other disease states and immunological phenotypes. The cohort was sequenced for TCR beta chains only, and without alpha or paired-chain data the features that could be detected were limited. Because HLA typing was missing for some donors at each locus, association tests included only the typed subset. Because counts were too low, about 15 rarely observed V segments, including chromosome 9 orphons, were left out of the earlier analysis of 587 of the donors. Broadly in line with IMGT annotations, most TCR beta V segments showed up in productive rearrangements about 87% or about 30% of the time in an earlier analysis of several hundred of the donors. The presence/absence analyses assumed that sequencing depth was roughly uniform across donors, and that assumption may not be true. A further reported finding was that TCR beta sequences accurately predicted the HLA-A and HLA-B alleles for most subjects in the first cohort. In a later analysis, TCR association rates were found to vary across HLA loci, with the most associated TCRs seen for DRB1 alleles and the fewest for HLA-C alleles. When HLA alleles, especially DR and DQ, strongly co-occurred, TCR associations were difficult to assign to individual alleles. V-gene and J-gene trimming of TCR beta chains was associated with a missense DCLRE1C variant in a later genetic analysis, and the association was replicated in an independent cohort. While some public TCRs were present in many individuals, most TCR sequences turned up only very rarely across donors. In a later analysis, some 18,000 TCR beta sequences were associated with specific HLA alleles at a false discovery rate of 0.05. The sequencing pipeline was judged likely to have produced a cluster of highly shared sequence variants as a technical artifact. A later genetic analysis reported fewer N-insertions in productive TCRs among donors in an Asian-associated ancestry cluster than the roughly 700-donor mean. In the study, around 150 TCR beta chains were listed as associated with cytomegalovirus. Most CMV-associated TCR beta chains appeared to be HLA-restricted in a later analysis, and the HLA associations seemed to be driven largely by CMV exposure. A few of the identified cytomegalovirus-associated TCR beta chains were confirmed in vitro to be specific for cytomegalovirus antigens. In both the original and validation cohorts, the classifier was reported to diagnose cytomegalovirus status with high specificity and sensitivity. Correlated functional status among segregating V segments might reflect linkage disequilibrium, but an unknown experimental factor could not be ruled out. In a later analysis, several top co-occurrence clusters were reported to appear linked to parvovirus B19, influenza, CMV and Epstein-Barr virus. A later analysis found that HLA-associated TCR beta chains were more clonally expanded and had lower generation probabilities than equally common non-associated chains. For the cohort, immune exposure information was limited to CMV serostatus.

Libraries were made using the immunoSEQ multiplex PCR assay. For the multiplex PCR, a mixture combining 60 forward primers for TCR Vbeta segments and 13 reverse primers for TCR Jbeta segments was used. The CDR3 region of rearranged TCR beta genes was amplified from genomic DNA by a multiplex PCR assay. The amplified TCR beta libraries were sequenced on the Illumina HiSeq System as 87-base-pair reads. As for the authors' bioinformatics: A later analysis counted some 80 million unique TCR beta chains across the 690 or so repertoires, and roughly 10 million of these chains were shared by at least two donors. To remove PCR and sequencing errors, raw reads were error-corrected and collapsed into unique sequences using a nearest-neighbor algorithm that merged closely related sequences. V, D and J gene segments were assigned by aligning CDR3 sequences to IMGT reference sequences. Each retained sequence needed at least a six-nucleotide match to both a V gene segment and a J gene segment. A rearrangement counted as productive if the CDR3 had no stop codons and remained in frame with V and J, and every other rearrangement counted as non-productive. Following IMGT convention, CDR3 was defined as the stretch from the second conserved V-encoded cysteine up to the conserved J-encoded phenylalanine. The earlier analysis of around 640 of the donors excluded sequences that lacked an unambiguous match to a single V gene segment. In an earlier analysis of a few hundred of the donors, V segments were called functional above 56.7% productive rearrangements and were called segregating when the between-donor standard deviation exceeded 5%. A statistical classification framework was built for diagnosing cytomegalovirus status from the catalog of TCR beta chain sequences. In a later analysis, V and J genes were assigned by comparing TCR nucleotide sequences against IMGT/GENE-DB human TR gene sequences. Using the TCRdist pipeline, a later analysis assigned CDR3 sequences along with most-parsimonious VDJ recombination scenarios. In a later analysis, each TCR beta chain was defined by its CDR3 amino acid sequence together with its V-gene family, and reads without a unique V-gene family were excluded. In a later analysis, 450 to 600 highly shared, low-generation-probability nucleotide sequences were removed to address suspected cross-contamination and a sequencing artifact. In a later analysis, a clonal expansion index was calculated for each public chain from normalized within-repertoire ranks of inferred template counts. In a later analysis, generation probabilities were computed using a VDJ recombination model fitted to out-of-frame rearrangements, and the results were checked against IGoR. Hypergeometric tests were used in a later analysis to score TCR-TCR, TCR-HLA and TCR-CMV co-occurrence, with a repertoire-size bias correction applied to the TCR pairs. To estimate false discovery rates, a later analysis permuted the HLA or CMV assignments 20 times. In a later analysis, co-occurring TCRs were grouped with DBSCAN, and TCRdist sequence similarity was added when clustering was performed within HLA-allele-positive subsets. Repertoires with fewer than 30,000 or more than 120,000 public chains were left out of co-occurrence clustering, as were five repertoires with anomalous nucleotide sharing. The clones in this table, taken by TCRdb from immuneACCESS, are in-frame only. Not every clone is retained; where verified, under half of the shortfall comes from an unresolved V gene, and the cause of the rest is unknown. V, J and clone size reflect that table, while D and trimming were determined from the DNA. Within this sample are roughly 140,000 clones, with just under 85% of them counted one time only. The ten largest clones add up to about 3.9% of the sample.

The cohort comprised 670 or so healthy bone marrow donors. Cohort members were all nominally healthy when sampled, although unrecorded immune exposures were likely present. The donor tested CMV seropositive, placing the donor among the 289 seropositive members of the cohort. Every donor gave a peripheral blood sample, and the peripheral blood mononuclear cells from that sample were used for TCR beta sequencing. The Qiagen DNeasy Blood Extraction Kit was used to extract genomic DNA from the blood cell samples. Comment on this clone: Its binding antigen is unknown. The record has no base qualities; no much larger clone is one base away.

This clonotype was sampled from a man aged 35 to 55 in good health and CMV-seropositive. The sequenced sample was PBMCs.

CDR3 sequence: CSAIRGYEQYF. In nucleotide form, the sequence is TGCAGTGCTATCCGGGGCTACGAGCAGTACTTC. This receptor chain uses TRBV20-1 and TRBJ2-7; a tentative D match to TRBD2 spans 5 bases. CDR1 and CDR2, looked up from the germline V gene (reference sequence), are DFQATT and SNEGSKA. From cysteine to phenylalanine, the CDR3 is 11 amino acids long. This entry keeps only the CDR3 DNA: 33 bases, framed from base 1. V is shortened by 4 bases, J by 3 bases, and the region joining them spans 7 bases.